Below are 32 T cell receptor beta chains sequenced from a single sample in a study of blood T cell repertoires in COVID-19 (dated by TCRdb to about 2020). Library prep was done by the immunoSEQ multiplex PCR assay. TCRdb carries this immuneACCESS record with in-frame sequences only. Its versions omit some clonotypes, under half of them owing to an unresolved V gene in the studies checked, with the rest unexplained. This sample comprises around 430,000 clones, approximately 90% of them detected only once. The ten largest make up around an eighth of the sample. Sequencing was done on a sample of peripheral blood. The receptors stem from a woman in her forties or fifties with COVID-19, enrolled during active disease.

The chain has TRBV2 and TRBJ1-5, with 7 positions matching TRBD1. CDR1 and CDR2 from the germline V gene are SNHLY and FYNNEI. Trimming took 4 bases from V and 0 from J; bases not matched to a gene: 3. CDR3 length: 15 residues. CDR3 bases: TGTGCCAGCAGTGGGCAGGGGGTTAGCAATCAGCCCCAGCATTTT. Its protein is CASSGQGVSNQPQHF.

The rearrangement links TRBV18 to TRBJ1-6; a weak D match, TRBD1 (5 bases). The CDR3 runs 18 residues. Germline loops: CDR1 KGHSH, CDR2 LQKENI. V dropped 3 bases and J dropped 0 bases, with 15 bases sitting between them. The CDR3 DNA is TGTGCCAGCTCACCCCAAGACAGTGATCGCTCCTATAATTCACCCCTCCACTTT. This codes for CASSPQDSDRSYNSPLHF.

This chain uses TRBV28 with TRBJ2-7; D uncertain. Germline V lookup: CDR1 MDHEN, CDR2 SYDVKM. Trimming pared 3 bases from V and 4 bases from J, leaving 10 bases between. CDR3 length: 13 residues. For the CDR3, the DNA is TGTGCCAGCAGTTTTGGCAACCGATACGAGCAGTACTTC. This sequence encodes CASSFGNRYEQYF.

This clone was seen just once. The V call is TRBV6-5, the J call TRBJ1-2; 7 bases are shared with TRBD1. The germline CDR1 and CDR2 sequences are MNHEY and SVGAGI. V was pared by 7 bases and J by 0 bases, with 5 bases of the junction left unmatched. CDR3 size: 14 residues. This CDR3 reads CASKQGTSNYGYTF. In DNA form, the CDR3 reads TGTGCCAGCAAACAGGGGACGTCTAACTATGGCTACACCTTC.

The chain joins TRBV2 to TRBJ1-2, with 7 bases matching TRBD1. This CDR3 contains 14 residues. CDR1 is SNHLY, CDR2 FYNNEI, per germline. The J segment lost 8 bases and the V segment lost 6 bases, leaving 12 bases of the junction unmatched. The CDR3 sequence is CASRLRQGTQGYTF. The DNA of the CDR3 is TGTGCCAGCAGGCTTAGACAGGGCACTCAGGGCTACACCTTC. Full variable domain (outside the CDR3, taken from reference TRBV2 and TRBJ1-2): EPEVTQTPSHQVTQMGQEVILRCVPISNHLYFYWYRQILGQKVEFLVSFYNNEISEKSEIFDDQFSVERPDGSNFTLKIRSTKLEDSAMYFCASRLRQGTQGYTFGSGTRLTVV.

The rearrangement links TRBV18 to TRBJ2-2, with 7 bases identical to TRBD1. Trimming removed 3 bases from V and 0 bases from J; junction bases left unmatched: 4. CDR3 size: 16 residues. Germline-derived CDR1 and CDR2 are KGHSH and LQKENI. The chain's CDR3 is CASSPKGTANTGELFF. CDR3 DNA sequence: TGTGCCAGCTCACCGAAGGGGACAGCGAACACCGGGGAGCTGTTTTTT.

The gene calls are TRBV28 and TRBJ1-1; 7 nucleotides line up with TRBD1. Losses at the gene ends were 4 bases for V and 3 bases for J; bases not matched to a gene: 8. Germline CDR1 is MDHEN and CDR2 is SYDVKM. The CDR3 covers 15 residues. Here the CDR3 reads CASSSQRTGHTEAFF. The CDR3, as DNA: TGTGCCAGCAGTTCGCAGAGGACAGGCCACACTGAAGCTTTCTTT.

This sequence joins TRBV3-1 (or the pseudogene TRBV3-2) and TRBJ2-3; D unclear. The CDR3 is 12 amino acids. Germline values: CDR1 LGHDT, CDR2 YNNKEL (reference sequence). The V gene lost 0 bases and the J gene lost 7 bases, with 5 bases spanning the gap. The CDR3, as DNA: TGTGCCAGCAGCCAAGATGGCAATACGCAGTATTTT. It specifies CASSQDGNTQYF.

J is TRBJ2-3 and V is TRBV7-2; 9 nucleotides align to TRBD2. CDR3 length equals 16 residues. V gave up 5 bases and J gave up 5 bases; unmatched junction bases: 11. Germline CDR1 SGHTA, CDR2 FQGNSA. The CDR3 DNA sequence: TGTGCCAGCAGCCCCCATGCGCGGGGGGGGTTAGATACGCAGTATTTT. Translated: CASSPHARGGLDTQYF.

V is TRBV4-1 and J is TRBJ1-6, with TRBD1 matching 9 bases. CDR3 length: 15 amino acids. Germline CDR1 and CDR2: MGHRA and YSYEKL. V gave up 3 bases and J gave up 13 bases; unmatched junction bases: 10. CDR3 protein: CASSQGGQGSWPLHF. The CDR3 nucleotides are TGCGCCAGCAGCCAGGGCGGACAGGGGTCCTGGCCCCTCCACTTT.

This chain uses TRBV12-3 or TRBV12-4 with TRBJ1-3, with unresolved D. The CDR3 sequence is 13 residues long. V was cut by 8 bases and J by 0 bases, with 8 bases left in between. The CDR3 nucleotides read TGTGCCAGCGGGCAGAACTCTGGAAACACCATATATTTT. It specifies CASGQNSGNTIYF.

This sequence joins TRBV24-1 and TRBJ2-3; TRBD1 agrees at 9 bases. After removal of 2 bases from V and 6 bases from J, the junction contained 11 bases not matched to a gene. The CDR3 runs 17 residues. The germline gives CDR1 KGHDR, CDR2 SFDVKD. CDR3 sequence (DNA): TGTGCCACCAGTGATTCGTCCGGGACAGGGTACGCGGATACGCAGTATTTT. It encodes CATSDSSGTGYADTQYF.

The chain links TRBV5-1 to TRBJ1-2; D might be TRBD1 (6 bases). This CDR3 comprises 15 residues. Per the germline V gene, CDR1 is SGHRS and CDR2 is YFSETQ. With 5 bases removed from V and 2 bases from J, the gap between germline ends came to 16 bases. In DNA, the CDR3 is TGCGCCAGCAGTCGGGGGGAGGACAGCAACTATGGCTACACCTTC. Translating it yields CASSRGEDSNYGYTF.

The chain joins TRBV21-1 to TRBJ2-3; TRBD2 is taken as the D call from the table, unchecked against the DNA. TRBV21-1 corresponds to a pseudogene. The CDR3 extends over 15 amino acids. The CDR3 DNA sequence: TGTGCCAGCTCCCGCCTGGAGCGGGACACAGATACGCAGTATTTT. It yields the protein CASSRLERDTDTQYF.

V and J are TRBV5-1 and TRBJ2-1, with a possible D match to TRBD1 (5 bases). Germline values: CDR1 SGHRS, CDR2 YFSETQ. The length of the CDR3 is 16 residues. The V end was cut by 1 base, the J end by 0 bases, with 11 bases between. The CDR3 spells CASSLMGLYSYNEQFF. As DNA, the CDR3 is TGCGCCAGCAGCTTGATGGGGCTTTACTCCTACAATGAGCAGTTCTTC. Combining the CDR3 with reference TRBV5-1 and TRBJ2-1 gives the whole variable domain KAGVTQTPRYLIKTRGQQVTLSCSPISGHRSVSWYQQTPGQGLQFLFEYFSETQRNKGNFPGRFSGRQFSNSRSEMNVSTLELGDSALYLCASSLMGLYSYNEQFFGPGTRLTVL.

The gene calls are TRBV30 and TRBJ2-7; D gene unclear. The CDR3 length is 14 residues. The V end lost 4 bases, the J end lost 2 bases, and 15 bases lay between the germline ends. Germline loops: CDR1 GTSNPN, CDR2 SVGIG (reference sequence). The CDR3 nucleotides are TGTGCCTGGAAACCCCCCCCCGGTCCCTACGAGCAGTACTTC. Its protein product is CAWKPPPGPYEQYF.

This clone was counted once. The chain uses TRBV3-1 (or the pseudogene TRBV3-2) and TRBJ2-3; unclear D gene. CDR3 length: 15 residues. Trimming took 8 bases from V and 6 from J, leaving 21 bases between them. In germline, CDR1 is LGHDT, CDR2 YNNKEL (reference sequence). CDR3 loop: CASQRGANPSDTQYF. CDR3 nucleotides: TGTGCCAGCCAAAGAGGCGCTAACCCCTCGGATACGCAGTATTTT.

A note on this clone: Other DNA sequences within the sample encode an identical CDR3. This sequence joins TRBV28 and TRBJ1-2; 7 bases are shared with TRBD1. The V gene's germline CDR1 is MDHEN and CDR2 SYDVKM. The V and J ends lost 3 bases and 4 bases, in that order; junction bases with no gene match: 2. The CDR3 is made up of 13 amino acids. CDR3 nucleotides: TGTGCCAGCAGTTTGGGACAGCTCTATGGCTACACCTTC. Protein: CASSLGQLYGYTF.

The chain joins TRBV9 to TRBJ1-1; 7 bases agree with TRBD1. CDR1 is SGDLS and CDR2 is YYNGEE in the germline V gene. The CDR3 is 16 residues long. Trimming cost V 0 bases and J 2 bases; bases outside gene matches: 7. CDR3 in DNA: TGTGCCAGCAGCGTAGTAGTAGGGGGCATAAACACTGAAGCTTTCTTT. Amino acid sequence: CASSVVVGGINTEAFF.

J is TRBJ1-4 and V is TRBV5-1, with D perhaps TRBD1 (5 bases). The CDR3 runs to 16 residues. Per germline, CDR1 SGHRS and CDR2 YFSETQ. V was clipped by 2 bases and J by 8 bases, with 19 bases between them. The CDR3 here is CASSFGQGSGGEKLFF. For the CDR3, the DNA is TGCGCCAGCAGCTTCGGTCAGGGCAGTGGTGGGGAAAAACTGTTTTTT.

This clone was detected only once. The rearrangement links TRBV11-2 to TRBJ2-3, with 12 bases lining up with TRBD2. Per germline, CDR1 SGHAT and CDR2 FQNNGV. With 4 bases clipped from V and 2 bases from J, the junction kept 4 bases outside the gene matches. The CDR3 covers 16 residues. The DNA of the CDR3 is TGTGCCAGCAGCTCTTGGACTAGCGGGGTCACAGATACGCAGTATTTT. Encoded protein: CASSSWTSGVTDTQYF. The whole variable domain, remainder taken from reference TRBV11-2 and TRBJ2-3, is EAGVAQSPRYKIIEKRQSVAFWCNPISGHATLYWYQQILGQGPKLLIQFQNNGVVDDSQLPKDRFSAERLKGVDSTLKIQPAKLEDSAVYLCASSSWTSGVTDTQYFGPGTRLTVL.

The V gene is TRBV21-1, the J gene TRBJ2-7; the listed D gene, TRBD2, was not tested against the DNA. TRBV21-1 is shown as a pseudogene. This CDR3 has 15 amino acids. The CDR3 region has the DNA TGTGCCAGCAGCAAACCCGACATGGAGGAAAACGAGCAGTACTTC. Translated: CASSKPDMEENEQYF.

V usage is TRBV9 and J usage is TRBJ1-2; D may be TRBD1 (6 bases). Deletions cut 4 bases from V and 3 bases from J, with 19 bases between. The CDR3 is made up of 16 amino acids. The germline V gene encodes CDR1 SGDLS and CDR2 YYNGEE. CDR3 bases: TGTGCCAGCAGCTCCTCCCTGGACAGAGCGGACTATGGCTACACCTTC. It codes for CASSSSLDRADYGYTF.

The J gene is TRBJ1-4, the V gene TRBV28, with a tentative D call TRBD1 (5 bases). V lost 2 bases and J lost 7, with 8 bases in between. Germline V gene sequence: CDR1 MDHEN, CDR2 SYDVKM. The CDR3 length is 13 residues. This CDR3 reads CASSLQGTEKLFF. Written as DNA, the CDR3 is TGTGCCAGCAGTTTACAGGGAACTGAAAAACTGTTTTTT.

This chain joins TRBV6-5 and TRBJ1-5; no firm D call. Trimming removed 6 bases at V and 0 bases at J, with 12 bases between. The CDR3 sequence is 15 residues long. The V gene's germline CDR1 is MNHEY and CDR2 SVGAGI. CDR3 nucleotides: TGTGCCAGCAGGGGTGGTCGGGGTAGCAATCAGCCCCAGCATTTT. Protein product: CASRGGRGSNQPQHF.

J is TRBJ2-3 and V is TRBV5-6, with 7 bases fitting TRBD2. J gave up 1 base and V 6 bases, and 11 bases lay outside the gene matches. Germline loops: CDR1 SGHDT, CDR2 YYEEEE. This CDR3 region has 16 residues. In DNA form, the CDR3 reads TGTGCCAGCAACCCCGGGAGGAGAAATGGCACAGATACGCAGTATTTT. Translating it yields CASNPGRRNGTDTQYF.

Here the CDR3 DNA reads TGTGCCAGCTCACCAAAACACCTCTATGGCTACACCTTC. Its protein product is CASSPKHLYGYTF. The chain combines TRBV18 with TRBJ1-2; D not resolved. Per the germline V gene, CDR1 is KGHSH and CDR2 is LQKENI. The CDR3 runs to 13 residues. The V gene lost 2 bases and the J gene lost 4 bases, with 8 bases spanning the gap. Full variable domain (rest looked up from reference TRBV18 and TRBJ1-2): NAGVMQNPRHLVRRRGQEARLRCSPMKGHSHVYWYRQLPEEGLKFMVYLQKENIIDESGMPKERFSAEFPKEGPSILRIQQVVRGDSAAYFCASSPKHLYGYTFGSGTRLTVV.

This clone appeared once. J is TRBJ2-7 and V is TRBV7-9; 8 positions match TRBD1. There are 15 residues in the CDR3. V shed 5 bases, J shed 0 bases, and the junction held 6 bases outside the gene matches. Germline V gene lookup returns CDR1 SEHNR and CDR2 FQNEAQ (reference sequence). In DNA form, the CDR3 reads TGTGCCAGCAGCCCCGGACAGGGAAGCTCCTACGAGCAGTACTTC. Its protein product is CASSPGQGSSYEQYF.

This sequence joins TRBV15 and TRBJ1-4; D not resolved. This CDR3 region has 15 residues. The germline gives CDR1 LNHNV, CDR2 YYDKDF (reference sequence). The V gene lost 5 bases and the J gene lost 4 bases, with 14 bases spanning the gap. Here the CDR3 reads CATSSRLTLNEKLFF. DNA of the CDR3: TGTGCCACCAGCTCCAGACTCACACTTAATGAAAAACTGTTTTTT.

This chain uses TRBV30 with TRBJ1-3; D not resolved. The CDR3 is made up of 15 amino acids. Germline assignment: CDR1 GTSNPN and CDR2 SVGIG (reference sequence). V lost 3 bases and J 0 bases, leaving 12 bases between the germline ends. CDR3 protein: CAWRLLTVSGNTIYF. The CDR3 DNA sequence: TGTGCCTGGAGACTACTTACTGTCTCTGGAAACACCATATATTTT. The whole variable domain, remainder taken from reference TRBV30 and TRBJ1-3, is SQTIHQWPATLVQPVGSPLSLECTVEGTSNPNLYWYRQAAGRGLQLLFYSVGIGQISSEVPQNLSASRPQDRQFILSSKKLLLSDSGFYLCAWRLLTVSGNTIYFGEGSWLTVV.

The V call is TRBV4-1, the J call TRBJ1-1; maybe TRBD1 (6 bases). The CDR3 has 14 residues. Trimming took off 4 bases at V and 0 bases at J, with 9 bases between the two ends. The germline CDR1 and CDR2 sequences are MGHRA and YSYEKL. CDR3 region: CASSPDRMNTEAFF. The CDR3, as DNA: TGCGCCAGCAGCCCAGACAGGATGAACACTGAAGCTTTCTTT.

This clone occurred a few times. CDR3 sequence reads: CASSQEVGTDGYTF. In DNA form, the CDR3 reads TGTGCCAGCAGCCAAGAAGTGGGGACAGATGGCTACACCTTC. This chain joins TRBV4-2 and TRBJ1-2, with 7 bases fitting TRBD1. The J segment lost 6 bases and the V segment lost 0 bases, leaving 4 bases of the junction unmatched. The germline V gene encodes CDR1 LGHNA and CDR2 YNFKEQ. The CDR3 sequence is 14 residues long.